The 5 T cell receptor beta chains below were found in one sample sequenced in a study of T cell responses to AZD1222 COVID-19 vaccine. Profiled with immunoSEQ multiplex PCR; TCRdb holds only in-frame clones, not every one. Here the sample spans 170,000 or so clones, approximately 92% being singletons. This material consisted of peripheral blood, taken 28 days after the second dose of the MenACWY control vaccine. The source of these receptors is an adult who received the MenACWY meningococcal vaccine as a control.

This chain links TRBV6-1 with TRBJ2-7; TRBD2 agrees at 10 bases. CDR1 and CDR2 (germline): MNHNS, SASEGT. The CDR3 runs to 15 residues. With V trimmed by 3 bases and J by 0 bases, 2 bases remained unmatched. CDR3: CASSDPSGSSYEQYF. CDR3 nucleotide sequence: TGTGCCAGCAGTGACCCTAGCGGGAGCTCCTACGAGCAGTACTTC.

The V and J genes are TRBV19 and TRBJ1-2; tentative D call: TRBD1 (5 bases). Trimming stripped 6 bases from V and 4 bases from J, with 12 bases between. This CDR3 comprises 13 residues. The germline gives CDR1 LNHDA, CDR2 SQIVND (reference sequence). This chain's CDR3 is CASSPGGGYGYTF. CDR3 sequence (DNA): TGTGCCAGTAGCCCGGGGGGTGGCTATGGCTACACCTTC.

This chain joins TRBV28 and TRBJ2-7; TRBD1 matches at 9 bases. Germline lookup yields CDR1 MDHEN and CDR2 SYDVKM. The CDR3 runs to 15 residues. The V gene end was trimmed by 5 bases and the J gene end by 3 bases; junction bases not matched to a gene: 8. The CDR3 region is CASSPGQGKIYEQYF. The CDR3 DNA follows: TGTGCCAGCAGTCCCGGACAGGGGAAGATCTACGAGCAGTACTTC.

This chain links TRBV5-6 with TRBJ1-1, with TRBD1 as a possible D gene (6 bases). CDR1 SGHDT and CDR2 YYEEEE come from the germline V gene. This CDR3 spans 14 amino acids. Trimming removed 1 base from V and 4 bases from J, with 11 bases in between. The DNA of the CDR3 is TGTGCCAGCAGCTTGATATCAGGGGTCACTGAAGCTTTCTTT. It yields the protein CASSLISGVTEAFF.

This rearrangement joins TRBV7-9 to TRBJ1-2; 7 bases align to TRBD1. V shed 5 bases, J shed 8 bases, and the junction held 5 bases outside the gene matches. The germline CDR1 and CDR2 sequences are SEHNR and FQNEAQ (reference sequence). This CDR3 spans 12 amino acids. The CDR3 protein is CASSATGNGYTF. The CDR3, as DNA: TGTGCCAGCAGCGCGACAGGGAACGGCTACACCTTC.